This is a list of T cell receptor beta chains from one sample in a study of cytomegalovirus exposure and HLA in healthy donors. Here immunoSEQ multiplex PCR was the method, and the copy in TCRdb shows in-frame clones only, minus some. This repertoire shows about 160,000 clones, 80% to 90% found once; its top ten account for approximately 2.3%. The sample taken for sequencing was PBMCs. These receptors came from a male donor in good health and CMV-seronegative. The CDR3 runs from the conserved cysteine through the conserved F or W. A D gene is named only where the DNA matches it firmly. Not all rows give a size; the values are once, few, many and, for expanded clones, a class.

CDR3nt: TGTGCCAGAAGTCCCCGGGACAGGGCCACAGATACGCAGTATTTT
CDR3aa: CARSPRDRATDTQYF
len: 15
j_gene: TRBJ2-3
abundance: NA
v_gene: TRBV5-3
d_gene: TRBD1

CDR3nt: TGTGCCTCGCCAGACGGGTCGGCAGGGGCTGAAAAACTGTTTTTT
CDR3aa: CASPDGSAGAEKLFF
len: 15
j_gene: TRBJ1-4
abundance: NA
v_gene: TRBV30
d_gene: NA

CDR3nt: TGCGCCAGCAGCCCCTCTGGACTAGCTTACTTC
CDR3aa: CASSPSGLAYF
len: 11
j_gene: TRBJ2-5
abundance: NA
v_gene: TRBV5-1
d_gene: TRBD2

CDR3nt: TGTGCCAGCAGCGTAGCAACTAGCGGGGGTGGGGAGCAGTTCTTC
CDR3aa: CASSVATSGGGEQFF
len: 15
j_gene: TRBJ2-1
abundance: NA
v_gene: TRBV9
d_gene: TRBD2

CDR3nt: TGTGCCAGCAGCTTTTCTAGCGGGAGAGTTGGAGGTCCCTACGAGCAGTACTTC
CDR3aa: CASSFSSGRVGGPYEQYF
len: 18
j_gene: TRBJ2-7
abundance: NA
v_gene: TRBV7-3
d_gene: TRBD2

CDR3nt: TGTGCCATCAGTGACGAGCGGGGGGAGAACAATGAGCAGTTCTTC
CDR3aa: CAISDERGENNEQFF
len: 15
j_gene: TRBJ2-1
abundance: NA
v_gene: TRBV10-3
d_gene: TRBD2

CDR3nt: TGCGCCAGCACTGGGTTTTTGCGACACCCGGTAAGCGGGTTGTCCGGGGAGCTGTTTTTT
CDR3aa: CASTGFLRHPVSGLSGELFF
len: 20
j_gene: TRBJ2-2
abundance: NA
v_gene: TRBV5-1
d_gene: NA

CDR3nt: TGCAGCGCTTTCTACTCCTACGAGCAGTACTTC
CDR3aa: CSAFYSYEQYF
len: 11
j_gene: TRBJ2-7
abundance: NA
v_gene: TRBV29-1
d_gene: NA

CDR3nt: TGTGCCATCAGTTTCGGCACAGATACGCAGTATTTT
CDR3aa: CAISFGTDTQYF
len: 12
j_gene: TRBJ2-3
abundance: once
v_gene: TRBV10-3
d_gene: NA

CDR3nt: TGTGCCACCAGCTTGAGACAGGGGTCATCAGATACGCAGTATTTT
CDR3aa: CATSLRQGSSDTQYF
len: 15
j_gene: TRBJ2-3
abundance: NA
v_gene: TRBV15
d_gene: TRBD1

CDR3nt: TGTGCCAGTAGTACCAGACTAGCGCACAATGAGCAGTTCTTC
CDR3aa: CASSTRLAHNEQFF
len: 14
j_gene: TRBJ2-1
abundance: NA
v_gene: TRBV19
d_gene: TRBD2

CDR3nt: TGCGCCAGCAGCCACAAGGACAGCCCCACCTACGAGCAGTACTTC
CDR3aa: CASSHKDSPTYEQYF
len: 15
j_gene: TRBJ2-7
abundance: NA
v_gene: TRBV4-1
d_gene: NA

CDR3nt: TGTGCCAGCATGGAGCAGGGCGGCAATGAGCAGTTCTTC
CDR3aa: CASMEQGGNEQFF
len: 13
j_gene: TRBJ2-1
abundance: NA
v_gene: TRBV6-5
d_gene: NA

CDR3nt: TGCGCCAGCAGCTTGGGCGGGGACCTAGCGGGGGGTCAAGAGACCCAGTACTTC
CDR3aa: CASSLGGDLAGGQETQYF
len: 18
j_gene: TRBJ2-5
abundance: NA
v_gene: TRBV5-1
d_gene: TRBD2

CDR3nt: TGTGCCAGCAGTTCCAGCTATGGCTACACCTTC
CDR3aa: CASSSSYGYTF
len: 11
j_gene: TRBJ1-2
abundance: NA
v_gene: TRBV28
d_gene: NA

CDR3nt: TGTGCCAGCAGTTCTGTAGACTCGGCTTACGGCTACACCTTC
CDR3aa: CASSSVDSAYGYTF
len: 14
j_gene: TRBJ1-2
abundance: NA
v_gene: TRBV27
d_gene: NA

CDR3nt: TGTGCCAGCAGCTTAAAGGGGTCTGAGATTCCAGATACGCAGTATTTT
CDR3aa: CASSLKGSEIPDTQYF
len: 16
j_gene: TRBJ2-3
abundance: NA
v_gene: TRBV7-3
d_gene: NA

CDR3nt: TGTGCCAGTACCCCTAGCGGGGGGATCTACGAGCAGTACTTC
CDR3aa: CASTPSGGIYEQYF
len: 14
j_gene: TRBJ2-7
abundance: few
v_gene: TRBV19
d_gene: TRBD2

CDR3nt: TGTGCCAGCAGTTATAGACAGGCGGTAAACGAGCAGTACTTC
CDR3aa: CASSYRQAVNEQYF
len: 14
j_gene: TRBJ2-7
abundance: few
v_gene: TRBV6-6
d_gene: NA

CDR3nt: TGTGCCAGCAGCTTGAGTATCGGGTTCACCGGGGAGCTGTTTTTT
CDR3aa: CASSLSIGFTGELFF
len: 15
j_gene: TRBJ2-2
abundance: NA
v_gene: TRBV5-5
d_gene: NA

CDR3nt: TGTGCCAGCAGTTTAGGGTTACAGGGGGCCTACAATGAGCAGTTCTTC
CDR3aa: CASSLGLQGAYNEQFF
len: 16
j_gene: TRBJ2-1
abundance: NA
v_gene: TRBV28
d_gene: TRBD1

CDR3nt: TGTGCCAGCAGCTTACCGGGAGAACAATATTTT
CDR3aa: CASSLPGEQYF
len: 11
j_gene: TRBJ1-3
abundance: NA
v_gene: TRBV11-2
d_gene: NA

CDR3nt: TGTGCCAGCAGCTTAGCAGCTGGTACCCCAAACATTCAGTACTTC
CDR3aa: CASSLAAGTPNIQYF
len: 15
j_gene: TRBJ2-4
abundance: few
v_gene: TRBV7-2
d_gene: NA

CDR3nt: TGTGCCAGCAGCCATCGCCCGGGACTAGCGGGAGGTTCTTCCTACAATGAGCAGTTCTTC
CDR3aa: CASSHRPGLAGGSSYNEQFF
len: 20
j_gene: TRBJ2-1
abundance: NA
v_gene: TRBV7-3
d_gene: TRBD2

CDR3nt: TGCGCCAGCAGACCCAGACAGGGGGATCAGCCCCAGCATTTT
CDR3aa: CASRPRQGDQPQHF
len: 14
j_gene: TRBJ1-5
abundance: few
v_gene: TRBV10-1
d_gene: TRBD1

CDR3nt: TGTGCCAGCAGTGGCCGGGACAGGGGCTATAGCAATCAGCCCCAGCATTTT
CDR3aa: CASSGRDRGYSNQPQHF
len: 17
j_gene: TRBJ1-5
abundance: NA
v_gene: TRBV28
d_gene: TRBD1

CDR3nt: TGTGCCAGCAGCGCTGCGACAGGGGGGTCCTACGAGCAGTACTTC
CDR3aa: CASSAATGGSYEQYF
len: 15
j_gene: TRBJ2-7
abundance: NA
v_gene: TRBV9
d_gene: TRBD1

CDR3nt: TGTGCCAGCAGTTTACCCGCTGAAGCTTTCTTT
CDR3aa: CASSLPAEAFF
len: 11
j_gene: TRBJ1-1
abundance: NA
v_gene: TRBV28
d_gene: NA

CDR3nt: TGTGCCAGCAGACCGAGTCAGGACAGGGGCTATGGCTACACCTTC
CDR3aa: CASRPSQDRGYGYTF
len: 15
j_gene: TRBJ1-2
abundance: once
v_gene: TRBV6-1
d_gene: TRBD1

CDR3nt: TGCGCCAGCAGCCACGATACCGGGACTATGGGCGAGCAGTACTTC
CDR3aa: CASSHDTGTMGEQYF
len: 15
j_gene: TRBJ2-7
abundance: once
v_gene: TRBV4-1
d_gene: TRBD2

CDR3nt: TGTGCCAGCACAGAGGGACTCCAGCCCCAGCATTTT
CDR3aa: CASTEGLQPQHF
len: 12
j_gene: TRBJ1-5
abundance: NA
v_gene: TRBV7-9
d_gene: NA

CDR3nt: TGTGCCAGCAGCTGGACTAGCGGGGGATCAGATACGCAGTATTTT
CDR3aa: CASSWTSGGSDTQYF
len: 15
j_gene: TRBJ2-3
abundance: NA
v_gene: TRBV7-2
d_gene: TRBD2

CDR3nt: TGTGCCAGCAAACGACAGGGTGGGGAAAAACTGTTTTTT
CDR3aa: CASKRQGGEKLFF
len: 13
j_gene: TRBJ1-4
abundance: NA
v_gene: TRBV6-5
d_gene: TRBD1

CDR3nt: TGTGCCAGCAGTGAGCAGGGGACTAACTATGGCTACACCTTC
CDR3aa: CASSEQGTNYGYTF
len: 14
j_gene: TRBJ1-2
abundance: NA
v_gene: TRBV6-1
d_gene: NA

CDR3nt: TGTGCCAGCAGCTTAGCTGGAGGGAACTATGGCTACACCTTC
CDR3aa: CASSLAGGNYGYTF
len: 14
j_gene: TRBJ1-2
abundance: NA
v_gene: TRBV7-8
d_gene: NA

CDR3nt: TGTGCCAGCATCCCGGACAGTAGAAGCTACACCTTC
CDR3aa: CASIPDSRSYTF
len: 12
j_gene: TRBJ1-2
abundance: NA
v_gene: TRBV2
d_gene: NA

CDR3nt: TGTGCCACCAGCGGACAGGTAGACTCCTACGAGCAGTACTTC
CDR3aa: CATSGQVDSYEQYF
len: 14
j_gene: TRBJ2-7
abundance: NA
v_gene: TRBV15
d_gene: TRBD1

CDR3nt: TGCGCCAGCAGCCAAGGGGACAGGGGCTCTGGAAACACCATATATTTT
CDR3aa: CASSQGDRGSGNTIYF
len: 16
j_gene: TRBJ1-3
abundance: NA
v_gene: TRBV4-3
d_gene: TRBD1

CDR3nt: TGCGCCAGCAGGCAGGGGGCGAATGAAAAACTGTTTTTT
CDR3aa: CASRQGANEKLFF
len: 13
j_gene: TRBJ1-4
abundance: few
v_gene: TRBV10-1
d_gene: TRBD1

CDR3nt: TGCGCCAGCAGCCCGCCCCAGACTAGCACAGATACGCAGTATTTT
CDR3aa: CASSPPQTSTDTQYF
len: 15
j_gene: TRBJ2-3
abundance: NA
v_gene: TRBV5-1
d_gene: NA

CDR3nt: TGTGCCAGCAGTGAAAATGTCTGGGCAGGGGGCACAGATACGCAGTATTTT
CDR3aa: CASSENVWAGGTDTQYF
len: 17
j_gene: TRBJ2-3
abundance: NA
v_gene: TRBV6-1
d_gene: NA

CDR3nt: TGTGCCAGCAGCCGACTAGCGGGGTCCCAAGAGACCCAGTACTTC
CDR3aa: CASSRLAGSQETQYF
len: 15
j_gene: TRBJ2-5
abundance: NA
v_gene: TRBV7-3
d_gene: TRBD2

CDR3nt: TGTGCCAGCAGAGGACAGGTCAATCAGCCCCAGCATTTT
CDR3aa: CASRGQVNQPQHF
len: 13
j_gene: TRBJ1-5
abundance: few
v_gene: TRBV2
d_gene: TRBD1

CDR3nt: TGTGCCAGCAGTTACTCGGCAGGGGAAGCCTATGGCTACACCTTC
CDR3aa: CASSYSAGEAYGYTF
len: 15
j_gene: TRBJ1-2
abundance: NA
v_gene: TRBV6-6
d_gene: NA

CDR3nt: TGTGCCTGGAGTAGGGCAGGGGGTGGAAACACCATATATTTT
CDR3aa: CAWSRAGGGNTIYF
len: 14
j_gene: TRBJ1-3
abundance: NA
v_gene: TRBV30
d_gene: TRBD1

CDR3nt: TGTGCCAGCAGTTTCCCTCCAGGGGGCGAAGGGGTGACCCAGTACTTC
CDR3aa: CASSFPPGGEGVTQYF
len: 16
j_gene: TRBJ2-5
abundance: NA
v_gene: TRBV28
d_gene: TRBD1

CDR3nt: TGTGCCAGCAGTACGTCCGGGGGCACAGATACGCAGTATTTT
CDR3aa: CASSTSGGTDTQYF
len: 14
j_gene: TRBJ2-3
abundance: NA
v_gene: TRBV6-5
d_gene: NA

CDR3nt: TGCAGCGTTGAAGATCCGGTTGTGGGCACAGATACGCAGTATTTT
CDR3aa: CSVEDPVVGTDTQYF
len: 15
j_gene: TRBJ2-3
abundance: NA
v_gene: TRBV29-1
d_gene: NA

CDR3nt: TGTGCCAGCAGCTTAACCCCGGCTAGTTTACGGTTCTTC
CDR3aa: CASSLTPASLRFF
len: 13
j_gene: TRBJ2-1
abundance: NA
v_gene: TRBV7-4
d_gene: NA

CDR3nt: TGTGCCAGCAGCCCAGGGGACAGGGCCGCGGGTCAGACCCAGTACTTC
CDR3aa: CASSPGDRAAGQTQYF
len: 16
j_gene: TRBJ2-5
abundance: NA
v_gene: TRBV28
d_gene: TRBD1

CDR3nt: TGTGCCAGCAGCCACTGGGGACAGGGAGGACCTGGGGCCAACGTCCTGACTTTC
CDR3aa: CASSHWGQGGPGANVLTF
len: 18
j_gene: TRBJ2-6
abundance: NA
v_gene: TRBV4-2
d_gene: TRBD1

CDR3nt: TGTGCCAGCAGTCATACAGGGTCCCAAGAGACCCAGTACTTC
CDR3aa: CASSHTGSQETQYF
len: 14
j_gene: TRBJ2-5
abundance: NA
v_gene: TRBV7-9
d_gene: NA

CDR3nt: TGTGCCATCAGGCCCCTCACTCGCCGCGTCACAGGCGGTGGAAACACCATATATTTT
CDR3aa: CAIRPLTRRVTGGGNTIYF
len: 19
j_gene: TRBJ1-3
abundance: NA
v_gene: TRBV10-3
d_gene: NA

CDR3nt: TGTGCCAGCAGCCCCAACCAGGGGTCCTACGAGCAGTACTTC
CDR3aa: CASSPNQGSYEQYF
len: 14
j_gene: TRBJ2-7
abundance: NA
v_gene: TRBV5-4
d_gene: NA

CDR3nt: TGTGCCAGCAGGACCGGGACTAGCGAGTACGAGCAGTACTTC
CDR3aa: CASRTGTSEYEQYF
len: 14
j_gene: TRBJ2-7
abundance: NA
v_gene: TRBV6-5
d_gene: TRBD2

CDR3nt: TGTGCCAGCAGCTTAGAAACTAGCGGGAACCAAGAGACCCAGTACTTC
CDR3aa: CASSLETSGNQETQYF
len: 16
j_gene: TRBJ2-5
abundance: once
v_gene: TRBV7-9
d_gene: TRBD2

CDR3nt: TGTGCTAGTGGTTTGAGGGCGGGGAAAAACACCGGGGAGCTGTTTTTT
CDR3aa: CASGLRAGKNTGELFF
len: 16
j_gene: TRBJ2-2
abundance: NA
v_gene: TRBV12-5
d_gene: NA

CDR3nt: TGTGCCAGCAGCTTGGAGGGCAGGGCCGATTCACCCCTCCACTTT
CDR3aa: CASSLEGRADSPLHF
len: 15
j_gene: TRBJ1-6
abundance: NA
v_gene: TRBV5-8
d_gene: NA

CDR3nt: TGTGCCACCAGGAGGATAGGAGATTCCTACGAGCAGTACTTC
CDR3aa: CATRRIGDSYEQYF
len: 14
j_gene: TRBJ2-7
abundance: few
v_gene: TRBV15
d_gene: NA

CDR3nt: TGTGCCAGCAGCTTAGGCCCCGGGGGAAGCACAGATACGCAGTATTTT
CDR3aa: CASSLGPGGSTDTQYF
len: 16
j_gene: TRBJ2-3
abundance: once
v_gene: TRBV11-3
d_gene: NA